Listed here are 11 T cell receptor beta chains from one sample, sequenced in a study of cytomegalovirus exposure and HLA in healthy donors. The PCR was carried out with 60 Vbeta primers and 13 Jbeta primers. Here immunoSEQ multiplex PCR was the method, and the copy in TCRdb shows in-frame clones only, minus some. There are about 74,000 clones in the sample, with roughly 8% held by the top ten. The sequenced sample consisted of PBMCs. The origin of the receptors is a female donor in good health and CMV-seropositive.

V is TRBV30 and J is TRBJ1-4; 7 nucleotides line up with TRBD1. CDR3 length: 15 amino acids. The V and J ends lost 3 bases and 3 bases, in that order; junction bases with no gene match: 7. From germline, CDR1 is GTSNPN and CDR2 SVGIG (reference sequence). As DNA, the CDR3 is TGTGCCTGGAGCAAACAGGGGTTAGCTAATGAAAAACTGTTTTTT. Translation: CAWSKQGLANEKLFF.

The rearrangement joins TRBV27 to TRBJ2-1; no clear D. V lost 0 bases and J lost 7, with 16 bases in between. The CDR3 is 16 residues long. CDR1 and CDR2 from the germline V gene are MNHEY and SMNVEV (reference sequence). The CDR3 region is CASSLSAYGVGNEQFF. The DNA of the CDR3 is TGTGCCAGCAGTTTATCGGCTTATGGAGTGGGTAATGAGCAGTTCTTC.

This chain uses TRBV5-6 with TRBJ2-3; D may be TRBD2 (5 bases). Germline V gene data show CDR1 as SGHDT and CDR2 as YYEEEE. Trimming removed 4 bases at V and 6 bases at J, with 18 bases between. The CDR3 totals 15 residues. CDR3: CASSPLATTTDTQYF. The CDR3 region has the DNA TGTGCCAGCAGCCCGCTGGCGACGACTACGGATACGCAGTATTTT.

The V gene is TRBV27, the J gene TRBJ1-5; 9 bases are shared with TRBD1. Germline loops: CDR1 MNHEY, CDR2 SMNVEV (reference sequence). The CDR3 runs to 20 residues. Trimming took 2 bases from V and 0 from J; bases not matched to a gene: 14. For the CDR3, the DNA is TGTGCCAGCAGTTTACGGGGACCGGGACAGGGCACCTATAGCAATCAGCCCCAGCATTTT. Translated, it gives CASSLRGPGQGTYSNQPQHF.

V usage is TRBV4-3 and J usage is TRBJ2-3; 9 bases map to TRBD1. J was trimmed by 1 base and V by 3 bases; bases with no gene match: 5. Germline V gives CDR1 LGHNA, CDR2 YSLEER. The CDR3 spans 16 residues. This chain's CDR3 is CASSQYRDRGTDTQYF. The CDR3 DNA sequence: TGCGCCAGCAGCCAGTACCGGGACAGGGGCACAGATACGCAGTATTTT.

V usage is TRBV29-1 and J usage is TRBJ1-1, with TRBD1 matching over 8 bases. V trimming: 3 bases; J trimming: 6 bases; junction bases outside the gene matches: 3. The CDR3 has 12 amino acids. Germline values: CDR1 SQVTM, CDR2 ANQGSEA. The CDR3 loop reads CSVDVTGAEAFF. As DNA, the CDR3 is TGCAGCGTTGACGTGACAGGGGCTGAAGCTTTCTTT.

J is TRBJ1-1 and V is TRBV29-1, with a possible D match to TRBD1 (5 bases). The length of the CDR3 is 13 residues. Germline assignment: CDR1 SQVTM and CDR2 ANQGSEA. Deletions cut 3 bases from V and 7 bases from J, with 15 bases between. The CDR3 reads CSVDGQGLGEAFF. CDR3 DNA sequence: TGCAGCGTTGATGGCCAGGGATTGGGTGAAGCTTTCTTT. The full variable domain, completed using reference TRBV29-1 and TRBJ1-1, is SAVISQKPSRDICQRGTSLTIQCQVDSQVTMMFWYRQQPGQSLTLIATANQGSEATYESGFVIDKFPISRPNLTFSTLTVSNMSPEDSSIYLCSVDGQGLGEAFFGQGTRLTVV.

This chain uses TRBV28 with TRBJ2-2, with TRBD2 matching 8 bases. Trimming removed 5 bases from V and 7 bases from J; junction bases left unmatched: 6. Per the germline V gene, CDR1 is MDHEN and CDR2 is SYDVKM. The CDR3 consists of 14 residues. As DNA, the CDR3 is TGTGCCAGCAGTCCACCGGGGGGGCTCGGGGAGCTGTTTTTT. Its translation: CASSPPGGLGELFF.

The chain carries TRBV9 and TRBJ2-1, with TRBD1 identical over 9 bases. With 4 bases clipped from V and 8 bases from J, the junction kept 10 bases outside the gene matches. CDR3 length equals 15 residues. Germline V gives CDR1 SGDLS, CDR2 YYNGEE. CDR3 residues: CASSSRDRAVDEQFF. The CDR3 DNA follows: TGTGCCAGCAGCTCCCGGGACAGGGCCGTCGATGAGCAGTTCTTC.

The chain has TRBV30 and TRBJ1-5; D unclear. Per germline, CDR1 GTSNPN and CDR2 SVGIG (reference sequence). Trimming pared 4 bases from V and 2 bases from J, leaving 12 bases between. The CDR3 runs 14 residues. The CDR3 DNA reads TGTGCCTGGAAACGGGAGGGTGGCAATCAGCCCCAGCATTTT. Its translation is CAWKREGGNQPQHF.

The chain carries TRBV19 and TRBJ2-1, with 11 bases aligning to TRBD1. CDR3 size: 15 residues. The junction had 5 bases not matched to a gene; V was cut back by 5 bases and J by 5 bases. Germline V lookup: CDR1 LNHDA, CDR2 SQIVND (reference sequence). The CDR3 reads CASSGDRGIHNEQFF. The CDR3 nucleotides are TGTGCCAGTAGTGGGGACAGGGGGATTCACAATGAGCAGTTCTTC.